This T cell receptor beta chain is from a study of Graves' ophthalmopathy and Graves' hyperthyroidism. Study-wide points: Also, most clonotypes expanded in the thyroid above 0.001 frequency appeared in blood.

This CDR3 comprises 11 residues. Notes on this clonotype: Its cognate antigen is unknown. A read error is possible here, since a much larger clone lies one base away.

Ophthalmopathy was moderately-to-severely active, CAS at least 3, NOSPECS at least 4, lasting under 3 months. The sequenced template was RNA, covering the TCR beta CDR3 region. First-round RT-PCR employed HTBI primers, with a second-round multiplex PCR after it. In TCRdb, the multiplex PCR reads were re-called with MiXCR into one record per CDR3 protein. Among 650,000 to 800,000 distinct CDR3 sequences listed, 35% to 50% were seen once. This TCR was sampled from an adult man with Graves' ophthalmopathy. Sequenced input: peripheral blood. V is TRBV12-3 or TRBV12-4 and J is TRBJ1-4, with D hard to call. The DNA of the CDR3 is TGTGCTAGTGGTTCGAATGAAAAACTGCTTTTT. It translates to CASGSNEKLLF.